The 5 T cell receptor beta chains reported below all come from one sample, sequenced in a study of T cells in localized non-small cell lung cancer. TCRdb's copy holds only in-frame clones and misses some; the assay was immunoSEQ multiplex PCR. This table holds approximately 64,000 clones, under 90% found once. This specimen consisted of peripheral blood, obtained before any cancer treatment. Receptors were obtained from a woman aged 35 to 70 with stage I lung adenocarcinoma.

The chain employs TRBV5-8 and TRBJ2-3, with a weak D call TRBD2 (6 bases). Germline-derived CDR1 and CDR2 are SGHTS and YDEGEE. This CDR3 is 15 amino acids long. Trimming shortened V by 2 bases and J by 2 bases, and 12 bases separated the two germline ends. In DNA form, the CDR3 reads TGTGCCAGCAGCTTCGGGGGACGGATCACAGATACGCAGTATTTT. Translated, it gives CASSFGGRITDTQYF. The whole variable domain, filled in from reference TRBV5-8 and TRBJ2-3, reads EAGVTQSPTHLIKTRGQQATLRCSPISGHTSVYWYQQALGLGLQFLLWYDEGEERNRGNFPPRFSGRQFPNYSSELNVNALELEDSALYLCASSFGGRITDTQYFGPGTRLTVL.

This chain links TRBV18 with TRBJ1-1; 7 positions match TRBD1. The CDR3 totals 15 residues. Germline CDR1 is KGHSH and CDR2 is LQKENI. The junction had 6 bases not matched to a gene; V was cut back by 3 bases and J by 2 bases. The CDR3, as DNA: TGTGCCAGCTCACCCTTGGACAGGCCCAACACTGAAGCTTTCTTT. Amino acid sequence: CASSPLDRPNTEAFF.

V and J are TRBV7-2 and TRBJ2-1; no clear D. CDR1 is SGHTA, CDR2 FQGNSA, per germline. CDR3 length: 13 residues. Trimming cost V 5 bases and J 8 bases, with 13 bases left between them. The CDR3 nucleotides read TGTGCCAGCAGCCCGGCCTTGTTCCATGAGCAGTTCTTC. Its protein product is CASSPALFHEQFF.

The rearrangement uses TRBV29-1 and TRBJ1-1, with D uncertain. Trimming shortened V by 4 bases and J by 7 bases, and 22 bases separated the two germline ends. Per germline, CDR1 SQVTM and CDR2 ANQGSEA. The CDR3 is 15 amino acids. CDR3 loop: CSVGQPYGRTYEAFF. The CDR3 DNA follows: TGCAGCGTTGGCCAACCCTACGGGCGCACGTATGAAGCTTTCTTT.

This chain uses TRBV10-3 with TRBJ2-1; TRBD2 aligns across 11 bases. CDR1 ENHRY and CDR2 SYGVKD come from the germline V gene. V gave up 9 bases and J gave up 2 bases; unmatched junction bases: 9. The CDR3 sequence is 16 residues long. The CDR3, as DNA: TGTGCCATTAAAAACACTAGCGGGAGTACCTACAATGAGCAGTTCTTC. This gives the protein CAIKNTSGSTYNEQFF.